Reported below is one TCR beta chain. The data originate from a study of T cell responses to AZD1222 COVID-19 vaccine. Germline lookup yields CDR1 KGHSH and CDR2 LQKENI. The CDR3 runs to 15 residues. V dropped 2 bases and J dropped 0 bases, with 11 bases sitting between them. Profiled with immunoSEQ multiplex PCR; TCRdb holds only in-frame clones, not every one. Seen here are 150,000 to 190,000 clones, approximately 86% observed once, and the top ten hold under 8%. The sample in question was peripheral blood, obtained after recovery from COVID-19. This sequence joins TRBV18 and TRBJ2-7; D is unresolved. The TCR sequence derives from an adult who had recovered from COVID-19. The DNA of the CDR3 is TGTGCCAGCTCACCAATCCCCGGGCCCTCCTACGAGCAGTACTTC. It specifies CASSPIPGPSYEQYF. The variable domain in full, completed from reference TRBV18 and TRBJ2-7, reads NAGVMQNPRHLVRRRGQEARLRCSPMKGHSHVYWYRQLPEEGLKFMVYLQKENIIDESGMPKERFSAEFPKEGPSILRIQQVVRGDSAAYFCASSPIPGPSYEQYFGPGTRLTVT.